This T cell receptor (beta chain) appears in the sequencing data of a study of a mutant IDH1 vaccine in newly diagnosed glioma. Study details: The timing of visit V12 was week 35, and that of visit V13 was week 47.

Sequencing was performed with immunoSEQ multiplex PCR; in TCRdb, only in-frame clones are kept and a portion is missing. This table holds 35,000 to 55,000 clones, about 86% found once. Time point meaning: week 35, safety follow-up. What each vaccine dose contained was 300 ug of mutant IDH1 20-mer peptide, accompanied by topical imiquimod. Astrocytomas found in donors were new, WHO grade 3 or 4, IDH1-mutant and ATRX-lost. Study-wide results and caveats: A vaccine-induced immune response developed in roughly 93% of the patients. Changes in top peripheral clonotypes did not appear linked to pseudoprogression.

The germline CDR1 and CDR2 sequences are SNHLY and FYNNEI. This CDR3 is 15 amino acids long. Trimming took 6 bases from V and 0 from J, leaving 12 bases between them. Concerning this clone: Its antigen is still unknown.

The receptor was derived from a woman between 35 and 50 years old with glioma. Some clones in this sample may be carry-over from other donors' samples. The chain has TRBV2 and TRBJ2-1; D gene unclear. The material sequenced was PBMCs, taken from a glioma patient whose treatment included an IDH1 peptide vaccine. This CDR3 is CASRASMSSYNEQFF. CDR3 bases: TGTGCCAGCAGGGCTTCTATGAGCTCCTACAATGAGCAGTTCTTC. Combining the CDR3 with reference TRBV2 and TRBJ2-1 gives the whole variable domain EPEVTQTPSHQVTQMGQEVILRCVPISNHLYFYWYRQILGQKVEFLVSFYNNEISEKSEIFDDQFSVERPDGSNFTLKIRSTKLEDSAMYFCASRASMSSYNEQFFGPGTRLTVL.